These 22 T cell receptor beta chains share one sample of origin, sequenced in a study of blood T cell repertoires in COVID-19 (dated by TCRdb to the early 2020s). The library was produced with the immunoSEQ multiplex PCR assay. Here the immuneACCESS table is served through TCRdb, limited to in-frame sequences with V and J called. Missing clones are a known gap in these copies; in checked studies unresolved V genes cover under half, and the rest lacks a known reason. Recorded for this sample are 80,000 to 95,000 clones; about 86% of them occurred a single time. The leading ten clones occupy about 20% of the sample. Sequenced input: peripheral blood. These TCRs come from a woman older than 75 in a cohort sampled during active or convalescent COVID-19.

This rearrangement joins TRBV6-5 to TRBJ2-2, with D possibly TRBD1 on 6 matching bases. Trimming stripped 6 bases from V and 4 bases from J, with 9 bases between. The CDR3 has 13 residues. Germline V gives CDR1 MNHEY, CDR2 SVGAGI. CDR3 in DNA: TGTGCCAGCAGGGGACACGCCACCGGGGAGCTGTTTTTT. This encodes CASRGHATGELFF.

The chain joins TRBV10-3 to TRBJ2-7, with D uncertain. The CDR3 contains 13 residues. Per germline, CDR1 ENHRY and CDR2 SYGVKD. V gave up 4 bases and J gave up 1 base, with 8 bases separating them. The CDR3 nucleotides read TGTGCCATCAGTGTGGCCAGTTCCTACGAGCAGTACGTC. Translated, it gives CAISVASSYEQYV.

The chain links TRBV24-1 to TRBJ2-1; 10 nucleotides align to TRBD1. Germline CDR1 is KGHDR and CDR2 is SFDVKD. The J segment lost 8 bases and the V segment lost 5 bases, leaving 8 bases of the junction unmatched. There are 15 residues in the CDR3. CDR3: CATSVPGQGRDEQFF. The CDR3 DNA sequence: TGTGCCACCAGTGTACCGGGACAGGGGCGAGATGAGCAGTTCTTC.

In nucleotides, the CDR3 is TGTGCCAGCAGCTTGGCCCTTAGCAATCAGCCCCAGCATTTT. Residues: CASSLALSNQPQHF. This sequence joins TRBV5-6 and TRBJ1-5; D unclear. The CDR3 is 14 residues long. The germline V and J ends were trimmed by 0 bases and 0 bases, with 4 bases remaining between them. Looked up from germline, CDR1 is SGHDT and CDR2 is YYEEEE.

This chain uses TRBV2 with TRBJ2-7; 10 bases fit TRBD2. Trimming cost V 8 bases and J 6 bases; bases outside gene matches: 7. The CDR3 length is 13 residues. Germline V lookup: CDR1 SNHLY, CDR2 FYNNEI. CDR3 in amino acids: CASGSGRASEQYF. CDR3 nucleotide sequence: TGTGCCAGCGGAAGCGGGAGGGCCAGCGAGCAGTACTTC.

The rearrangement links TRBV6-5 to TRBJ2-1, with 7 nucleotides matching TRBD2. The ends lost 6 bases at V and 1 base at J; junction bases unmatched: 6. The germline V gene has CDR1 MNHEY and CDR2 SVGAGI. The CDR3 extends over 15 amino acids. This CDR3 is CASSLGLPSYNEQFF. The CDR3 DNA reads as TGTGCCAGCAGCCTGGGACTACCTTCCTACAATGAGCAGTTCTTC.

The chain is built from TRBV27 and TRBJ2-7; TRBD1 matches 10 bases. In germline, CDR1 is MNHEY, CDR2 SMNVEV (reference sequence). The CDR3 is 15 residues long. The V segment lost 4 bases and the J segment 4 bases; nucleotides outside the gene matches: 7. This CDR3 reads CASSSRQGADYEQYF. CDR3 coding DNA: TGTGCCAGCAGTTCAAGACAGGGGGCAGATTACGAGCAGTACTTC.

This clone was seen a single time. The V and J genes are TRBV6-5 and TRBJ2-1, with D tentatively TRBD2 (5 bases). This CDR3 is 15 amino acids long. V lost 5 bases to trimming and J lost 8 bases, with 19 bases between them. The V gene's germline CDR1 is MNHEY and CDR2 SVGAGI. As DNA, the CDR3 is TGTGCCAGCAGTCCAACGATTACTGCGGGCGATGAGCAGTTCTTC. Protein product: CASSPTITAGDEQFF.

The chain couples TRBV6-5 to TRBJ2-7; perhaps TRBD2 as D (6 bases). Looked up from germline, CDR1 is MNHEY and CDR2 is SVGAGI. V was clipped by 5 bases and J by 2 bases, with 16 bases between them. This CDR3 has 15 amino acids. Here the CDR3 reads CASSLRTGGTYEQYF. CDR3 sequence (DNA): TGTGCCAGCAGTCTCCGGACTGGCGGGACCTACGAGCAGTACTTC.

The chain links TRBV4-1 to TRBJ1-5; maybe TRBD1 (5 bases). Germline-derived CDR1 and CDR2 are MGHRA and YSYEKL. The CDR3 contains 13 residues. V shed 4 bases and J shed 6 bases, with 10 bases lying between them. This chain's CDR3 is CASSRRQFQPQHF. The CDR3 bases are TGCGCCAGCAGCCGACGACAGTTTCAGCCCCAGCATTTT.

The chain combines TRBV7-8 with TRBJ1-5, with 9 bases identical to TRBD1. The CDR3 runs 16 residues. Trimming at V came to 1 base and at J to 7 bases, leaving 8 bases not matched to a gene. Germline V lookup: CDR1 SGHVS, CDR2 FQNEAQ. The CDR3 spells CASSLGNRGLDQPQHF. The CDR3 coding sequence is TGTGCCAGCAGCTTAGGGAACAGGGGGCTCGACCAGCCCCAGCATTTT.

This chain links TRBV20-1 with TRBJ2-4; D perhaps matches TRBD2 (5 bases). The germline gives CDR1 DFQATT, CDR2 SNEGSKA (reference sequence). Between the trimmed V and J ends, which lost 1 base and 11 bases, there was a span of 9 bases. CDR3 length: 11 residues. CDR3 nucleotide sequence: TGCAGTGCTAGAGCCGCCGGGGTTCAGTACTTC. Translating it yields CSARAAGVQYF.

The CDR3 loop reads CASSAMLNTGELFF. The CDR3 DNA follows: TGTGCCAGCAGTGCCATGTTGAACACCGGGGAGCTGTTTTTT. This chain uses TRBV2 with TRBJ2-2; the D is unclear. Germline CDR1 is SNHLY and CDR2 is FYNNEI. The V gene lost 4 bases and the J gene lost 1 base, with 7 bases spanning the gap. The CDR3 contains 14 residues.

The chain is built from TRBV5-1 and TRBJ1-1; unclear D gene. The V end was cut by 4 bases, the J end by 0 bases, with 7 bases between. The CDR3 spans 13 residues. The V gene's germline CDR1 is SGHRS and CDR2 YFSETQ. In DNA form, the CDR3 reads TGCGCCAGCAGCAGGAGCATGAACACTGAAGCTTTCTTT. As protein: CASSRSMNTEAFF.

The gene calls are TRBV6-1 and TRBJ2-1; D possibly corresponds to TRBD2 (5 bases). The CDR3 runs to 15 residues. In germline, CDR1 is MNHNS, CDR2 SASEGT. With 2 bases removed from V and 2 bases from J, the gap between germline ends came to 10 bases. The CDR3 loop is CASSERRPTYNEQFF. The CDR3 nucleotides read TGTGCCAGCAGTGAAAGGAGGCCAACCTACAATGAGCAGTTCTTC.

This sequence joins TRBV29-1 and TRBJ1-2; unclear D gene. This CDR3 has 13 residues. The germline V gene has CDR1 SQVTM and CDR2 ANQGSEA. V was trimmed by 6 bases and J by 1 base, leaving 12 bases between them. The CDR3 DNA is TGCAGCGTACGGACGGGAAATAACTATGGCTACACCTTC. Translation gives CSVRTGNNYGYTF.

The chain couples TRBV7-2 to TRBJ2-1; tentative D call: TRBD2 (7 bases). This CDR3 is built from 17 residues. The V gene's germline CDR1 is SGHTA and CDR2 FQGNSA. V lost 5 bases, J lost 6 bases, and 23 bases lay in between. CDR3 in amino acids: CASSLGRTEFTFNEQFF. The DNA for the CDR3 is TGTGCCAGCAGCCTCGGGAGGACAGAATTCACCTTCAATGAGCAGTTCTTC.

This chain joins TRBV3-1 (or the pseudogene TRBV3-2) and TRBJ2-7, with 8 bases fitting TRBD2. Germline V CDR1 and CDR2: LGHDT, YNNKEL (reference sequence). The length of the CDR3 is 15 residues. V dropped 0 bases and J dropped 1; count of bases not matched to a gene: 2. This CDR3 reads CASSQDTSGSYEQYV. DNA for the CDR3: TGTGCCAGCAGCCAAGACACTAGCGGTTCCTACGAGCAGTACGTC.

The V call is TRBV12-3 or TRBV12-4, the J call TRBJ1-5, with D uncertain. The CDR3 contains 13 residues. V was clipped by 5 bases and J by 7 bases, with 12 bases between them. Here the CDR3 DNA reads TGTGCCAGCAGTAATAGAATAGAGCAGCCCCAGCATTTT. Translated, it gives CASSNRIEQPQHF.

The chain couples TRBV18 to TRBJ1-2; 9 bases agree with TRBD1. The V gene end was trimmed by 2 bases and the J gene end by 3 bases; junction bases not matched to a gene: 4. Germline lookup yields CDR1 KGHSH and CDR2 LQKENI. The length of the CDR3 is 15 residues. The CDR3 bases are TGTGCCAGCTCACCAGGACAGGGGAGGGACTATGGCTACACCTTC. It translates to CASSPGQGRDYGYTF.

In DNA form, the CDR3 reads TGCGCCAGCTTGATGACGGAGGGTGGGGCCAACGTCCTGACTTTC. Translation: CASLMTEGGANVLTF. This rearrangement joins TRBV5-1 to TRBJ2-6; D perhaps matches TRBD2 (6 bases). Germline V gene sequence: CDR1 SGHRS, CDR2 YFSETQ. The CDR3 runs 15 residues. Trimming took 7 bases from V and 3 from J, leaving 14 bases between them.

J is TRBJ2-2 and V is TRBV11-3; 9 bases line up with TRBD2. The germline V gene encodes CDR1 SGHNT and CDR2 YENEEA. Germline trimming cut 0 bases from V and 4 bases from J; bases unmatched to any gene: 12. This CDR3 contains 19 residues. The CDR3 loop reads CASSLDHWRVAGATGELFF. The CDR3 nucleotides read TGTGCCAGCAGCTTAGACCACTGGAGGGTAGCGGGAGCCACCGGGGAGCTGTTTTTT.